One and the same sample provided the 13 T cell receptor beta chains below, sequenced in a study of blood T cells in healthy people across ages. Through a sample-barcoded 5' primer and a J-beta primer mix, a second PCR was run for roughly 6 to 11 cycles. MiXCR was run by TCRdb on the 5' RACE reads, yielding one entry per CDR3 protein. In the table there are some 1.5 million distinct CDR3 sequences, 35% to 45% of which are singletons. The sample taken for sequencing was blood. The receptors here all came from a woman aged 18-29 years in good health.

This clonotype was found a few times. This chain links TRBV7-9 with TRBJ1-1; D is undetermined. CDR1 is SEHNR and CDR2 is FQNEAQ in the germline V gene (reference sequence). The CDR3 contains 14 residues. V gave up 7 bases and J gave up 4 bases, with 16 bases separating them. CDR3 DNA sequence: TGTGCCAGCACAAGCACAGAGGTCGGCACTGAAGCTTTCTTT. It yields the protein CASTSTEVGTEAFF.

A single count supports this clonotype. J is TRBJ1-4 and V is TRBV4-3; no reliable D call. CDR1 is LGHNA and CDR2 is YSLEER in the germline V gene. Trimming stripped 0 bases from V and 7 bases from J, with 15 bases between. The CDR3 loop spans 16 amino acids. The CDR3 loop is CASSQERVWLGEKLFF. DNA for the CDR3: TGCGCCAGCAGCCAAGAGCGGGTTTGGCTGGGTGAAAAACTGTTTTTT.

This clonotype occurred many times. The gene calls are TRBV6-6 and TRBJ1-2; D is unclear. The germline gives CDR1 MNHNY, CDR2 SVGAGI (reference sequence). CDR3 size: 12 residues. Trimming removed 4 bases at V and 4 bases at J, with 7 bases between. The CDR3 DNA reads TGTGCCAGCAGTTCGACCGCCTATGGCTACACCTTC. This gives the protein CASSSTAYGYTF.

The table lists this clonotype with a few counts. The chain uses TRBV4-2 and TRBJ2-3; 7 bases line up with TRBD1. Trimming cost V 3 bases and J 3 bases; bases outside gene matches: 6. CDR1 is LGHNA, CDR2 YNFKEQ, per germline. This CDR3 region has 15 residues. CDR3 in DNA: TGTGCCAGCAGCCAGGTGACAGGGTCGACAGATACGCAGTATTTT. It encodes CASSQVTGSTDTQYF.

J is TRBJ2-1 and V is TRBV12-3 or TRBV12-4; D remains ambiguous. This CDR3 region has 12 residues. V lost 7 bases and J 10 bases, leaving 14 bases between the germline ends. The CDR3, as DNA: TGTGCCAGCACCCGGGCCCAAATAGAGCAGTTCTTC. It translates to CASTRAQIEQFF.

This clonotype occurred a few times. The V gene is TRBV6-5, the J gene TRBJ2-7; D possibly corresponds to TRBD2 (5 bases). There are 14 residues in the CDR3. V lost 2 bases to trimming and J lost 3 bases, with 11 bases between them. Germline lookup yields CDR1 MNHEY and CDR2 SVGAGI. This CDR3 reads CASSYAGIGYEQYF. Written as DNA, the CDR3 is TGTGCCAGCAGTTACGCCGGGATCGGCTACGAGCAGTACTTC.

This chain links TRBV2 with TRBJ2-3, with TRBD2 matching over 15 bases. The germline gives CDR1 SNHLY, CDR2 FYNNEI. This CDR3 region has 19 residues. Trimming at V came to 6 bases and at J to 0 bases, leaving 10 bases not matched to a gene. DNA for the CDR3: TGTGCCAGCAGACCGGGACTAGCGGGAGGAGAGCCTAGCACAGATACGCAGTATTTT. Its protein product is CASRPGLAGGEPSTDTQYF.

The gene calls are TRBV6-2 or TRBV6-3 and TRBJ1-5; D gene uncertain. The CDR3 is made up of 12 amino acids. Per germline, CDR1 MNHEY and CDR2 SVGEGT. V lost 0 bases and J lost 11, with 8 bases in between. The chain's CDR3 is CASSYSEGTQHF. Written as DNA, the CDR3 is TGTGCCAGCAGTTACTCAGAGGGAACCCAGCATTTT.

This clonotype was found a few times. V and J are TRBV29-1 and TRBJ2-5; possible D gene TRBD1, 6 bases. The J call is in doubt because the DNA end fits TRBJ2-7 better. The CDR3 consists of 11 residues. CDR1 SQVTM and CDR2 ANQGSEA come from the germline V gene. Here the CDR3 reads CSVWQGSEQYF. The CDR3 region has the DNA TGCAGCGTTTGGCAGGGGAGCGAGCAGTACTTC.

The V call is TRBV25-1, the J call TRBJ2-1; D is perhaps TRBD1 or TRBD2 (5 bases each). Germline loops: CDR1 MGHDK, CDR2 SYGVNS. Trimming removed 7 bases at V and 5 bases at J, with 21 bases between. The CDR3 totals 16 residues. The CDR3 sequence: CASTGRGVAVDNEQFF. CDR3 nucleotides: TGTGCCAGCACCGGAAGAGGGGTGGCGGTGGACAATGAGCAGTTCTTC. The complete variable domain, with remaining parts taken from reference TRBV25-1 and TRBJ2-1, reads EADIYQTPRYLVIGTGKKITLECSQTMGHDKMYWYQQDPGMELHLIHYSYGVNSTEKGDLSSESTVSRIRTEHFPLTLESARPSHTSQYLCASTGRGVAVDNEQFFGPGTRLTVL.

The sample holds a few counts of this clonotype. V and J are TRBV7-9 and TRBJ1-6, with 8 bases identical to TRBD1. The CDR3 is 17 residues long. Trimming removed 6 bases from V and 0 bases from J; junction bases left unmatched: 7. Germline V gives CDR1 SEHNR, CDR2 FQNEAQ (reference sequence). The CDR3 DNA reads as TGTGCCAGCAGGCGGGACAGGAGGAGCTCCTATAATTCACCCCTCCACTTT. Protein sequence: CASRRDRRSSYNSPLHF.

This clonotype was counted between two and nine times. DNA of the CDR3: TGTGCCAGTTACCTCGGGGAGAACACTGAAGCTTTCTTT. Translation: CASYLGENTEAFF. The J gene is TRBJ1-1, the V gene TRBV6-6; D is unresolved. This CDR3 region has 13 residues. Germline V gene lookup returns CDR1 MNHNY and CDR2 SVGAGI (reference sequence). Trimming took off 9 bases at V and 1 base at J, with 12 bases between the two ends.

Only a few counts were recorded for this clonotype. The chain joins TRBV19 to TRBJ2-3; the match to TRBD2 covers 8 bases. V shed 4 bases and J 3 bases; nucleotides not matched to a gene: 9. Germline CDR1 LNHDA, CDR2 SQIVND (reference sequence). The length of the CDR3 is 16 residues. The CDR3: CASSTQDGGGTDTQYF. The CDR3 bases are TGTGCCAGTAGTACCCAAGACGGGGGGGGAACAGATACGCAGTATTTT. Filled out from reference TRBV19 and TRBJ2-3, the complete variable domain reads DGGITQSPKYLFRKEGQNVTLSCEQNLNHDAMYWYRQDPGQGLRLIYYSQIVNDFQKGDIAEGYSVSREKKESFPLTVTSAQKNPTAFYLCASSTQDGGGTDTQYFGPGTRLTVL.